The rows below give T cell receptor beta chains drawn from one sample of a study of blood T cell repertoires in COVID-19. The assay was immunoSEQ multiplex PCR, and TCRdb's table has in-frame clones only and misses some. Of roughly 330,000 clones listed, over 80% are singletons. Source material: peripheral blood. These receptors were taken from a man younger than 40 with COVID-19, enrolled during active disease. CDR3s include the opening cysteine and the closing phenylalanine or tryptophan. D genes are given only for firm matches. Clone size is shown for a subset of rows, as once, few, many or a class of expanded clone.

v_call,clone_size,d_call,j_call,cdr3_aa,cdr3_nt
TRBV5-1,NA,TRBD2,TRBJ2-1,CASSEGPGLAGVNEQFF,TGCGCCAGCAGCGAAGGACCGGGACTAGCGGGAGTAAATGAGCAGTTCTTC
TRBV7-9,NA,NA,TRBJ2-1,CASSLVSLNEQFF,TGTGCCAGCAGCCTCGTCTCCCTCAATGAGCAGTTCTTC
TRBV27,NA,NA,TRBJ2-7,CASAGGLDSYEQYF,TGTGCCAGCGCAGGGGGGTTGGACTCCTACGAGCAGTACTTC
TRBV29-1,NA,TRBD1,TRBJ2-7,CSVEPGTGGYEQYF,TGCAGCGTTGAACCCGGGACAGGAGGCTACGAGCAGTACTTC
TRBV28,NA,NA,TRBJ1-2,CASRSRVAGDYGYTF,TGTGCCAGCAGAAGTCGGGTCGCAGGGGACTATGGCTACACCTTC
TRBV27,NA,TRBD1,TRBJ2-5,CASSLRGRETQYF,TGTGCCAGCAGTTTAAGGGGGCGGGAGACCCAGTACTTC
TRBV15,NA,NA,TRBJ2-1,CATSRDILTGQLPGQFF,TGTGCCACCAGCAGAGATATCTTGACGGGACAACTACCAGGGCAGTTCTTC
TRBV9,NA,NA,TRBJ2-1,CASSARFGYNEQFF,TGTGCCAGCAGCGCTCGGTTTGGCTACAATGAGCAGTTCTTC
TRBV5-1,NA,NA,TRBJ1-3,CASSLLGGGSGNTIYF,TGCGCCAGCAGCCTTCTCGGAGGCGGCTCTGGAAACACCATATATTTT
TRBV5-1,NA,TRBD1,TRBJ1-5,CASRLAPGGGNQPQHF,TGCGCCAGCAGACTGGCCCCAGGGGGAGGCAATCAGCCCCAGCATTTT
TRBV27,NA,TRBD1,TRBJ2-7,CASSPRTGPYEQYF,TGTGCCAGCAGTCCAAGGACAGGTCCCTACGAGCAGTACTTC
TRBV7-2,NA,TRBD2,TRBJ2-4,CASSLERGVAGNIQYF,TGTGCCAGCAGCTTAGAACGGGGGGTTGCGGGAAACATTCAGTACTTC
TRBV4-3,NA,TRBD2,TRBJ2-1,CASSQGLAGGPTREQFF,TGCGCCAGCAGCCAAGGACTAGCGGGGGGGCCCACAAGGGAGCAGTTCTTC
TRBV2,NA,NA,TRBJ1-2,CASLTFLDGYTF,TGTGCCAGCCTAACCTTCCTCGATGGCTACACCTTC
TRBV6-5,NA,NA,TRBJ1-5,CASSYSSKGGNQPQHF,TGTGCCAGCAGTTACAGCTCCAAAGGAGGCAATCAGCCCCAGCATTTT
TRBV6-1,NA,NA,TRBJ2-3,CASSEDGGWVSTDTQYF,TGTGCCAGCAGTGAAGACGGCGGTTGGGTCAGCACAGATACGCAGTATTTT
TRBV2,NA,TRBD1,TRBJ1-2,CASSPRLTGTYGYTF,TGTGCCAGCAGCCCCCGGTTGACAGGGACCTATGGCTACACCTTC
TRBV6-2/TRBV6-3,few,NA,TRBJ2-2,CASSPRAVTTNTGELFF,TGTGCCAGCAGCCCACGAGCGGTGACTACGAACACCGGGGAGCTGTTTTTT
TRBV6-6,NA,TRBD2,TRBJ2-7,CASSGTSGTYEQYF,TGTGCCAGCAGTGGGACTAGCGGTACCTACGAGCAGTACTTC
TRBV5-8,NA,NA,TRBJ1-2,CASSFRADYGYTF,TGTGCCAGCAGCTTCAGGGCTGACTATGGCTACACCTTC
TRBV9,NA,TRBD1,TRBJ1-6,CASSSDRGDSPLHF,TGTGCCAGCAGCTCGGACAGGGGGGATTCACCCCTCCACTTT
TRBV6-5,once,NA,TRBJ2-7,CASSYSPTRYEQYF,TGTGCCAGCAGTTACTCTCCAACTAGGTACGAGCAGTACTTC
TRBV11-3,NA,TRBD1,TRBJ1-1,CASSLADRANTEAFF,TGTGCCAGCAGCCTCGCAGACAGGGCGAACACTGAAGCTTTCTTT
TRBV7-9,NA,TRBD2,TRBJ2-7,CASSPRLAGSYEQYF,TGTGCCAGCAGCCCTCGACTAGCGGGAAGCTACGAGCAGTACTTC
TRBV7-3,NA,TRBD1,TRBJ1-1,CASKKDRYTEAFF,TGTGCCAGCAAAAAGGACAGGTACACTGAAGCTTTCTTT
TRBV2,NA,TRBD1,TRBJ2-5,CASSEVTGIRETQYF,TGTGCCAGCAGTGAAGTGACAGGGATTCGAGAGACCCAGTACTTC
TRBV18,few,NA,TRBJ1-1,CASSPPNSGNTEAFF,TGTGCCAGCTCACCACCGAACTCAGGGAACACTGAAGCTTTCTTT
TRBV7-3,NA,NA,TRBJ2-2,CASSRFSGSGELFF,TGTGCCAGCAGCAGATTCTCAGGTTCCGGGGAGCTGTTTTTT
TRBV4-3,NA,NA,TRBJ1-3,CASSQVVGNTIYF,TGCGCCAGCAGCCAAGTAGTTGGAAACACCATATATTTT
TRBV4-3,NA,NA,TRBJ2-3,CASSQAPTDTQYF,TGCGCCAGCAGCCAAGCCCCGACAGATACGCAGTATTTT
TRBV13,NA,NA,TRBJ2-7,CASSQAAGEQYF,TGTGCCAGCAGCCAGGCGGCGGGCGAGCAGTACTTC
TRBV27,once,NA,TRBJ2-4,CASTQGGAKNIQYF,TGTGCCAGCACCCAGGGAGGCGCCAAAAACATTCAGTACTTC
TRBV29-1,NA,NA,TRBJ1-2,CSVEKNSPGNGYTF,TGCAGCGTTGAAAAAAACTCCCCCGGGAATGGCTACACCTTC
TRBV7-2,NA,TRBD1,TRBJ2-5,CASSLDRDRGETQYF,TGTGCCAGCAGCTTAGACCGGGACAGGGGGGAGACCCAGTACTTC
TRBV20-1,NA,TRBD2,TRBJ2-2,CSASHPRGLAVGELFF,TGCAGTGCTAGTCACCCCCGGGGACTAGCTGTCGGGGAGCTGTTTTTT
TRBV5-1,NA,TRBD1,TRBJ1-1,CASRRGQDTEAFF,TGCGCCAGCAGGAGGGGGCAGGACACTGAAGCTTTCTTT
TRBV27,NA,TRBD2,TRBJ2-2,CASSGKTSWPGELFF,TGTGCCAGCAGTGGAAAGACTAGCTGGCCCGGGGAGCTGTTTTTT
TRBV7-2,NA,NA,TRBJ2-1,CASSLERYNEQFF,TGTGCCAGCAGCTTAGAACGGTACAATGAGCAGTTCTTC
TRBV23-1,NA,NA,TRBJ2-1,CASSSEDCSYNEQFF,TGCGCCAGCAGTTCGGAGGACTGCTCCTACAATGAGCAGTTCTTC
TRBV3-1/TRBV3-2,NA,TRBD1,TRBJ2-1,CASSHRTGGYNEQFF,TGTGCCAGCAGCCATCGGACAGGGGGCTACAATGAGCAGTTCTTC
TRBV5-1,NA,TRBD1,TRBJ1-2,CASSRDSNYGYTF,TGCGCCAGCAGCAGGGACAGCAACTATGGCTACACCTTC
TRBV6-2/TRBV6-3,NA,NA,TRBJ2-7,CASSYQIQGMWTYEQYF,TGTGCCAGCAGTTACCAAATCCAGGGAATGTGGACCTACGAGCAGTACTTC
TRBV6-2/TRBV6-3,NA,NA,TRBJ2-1,CASSWDPKGGSYNEQFF,TGTGCCAGCAGCTGGGACCCTAAGGGGGGGTCCTACAATGAGCAGTTCTTC
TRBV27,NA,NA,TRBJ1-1,CASSLTMNTEAFF,TGTGCCAGCAGTCTCACTATGAACACTGAAGCTTTCTTT
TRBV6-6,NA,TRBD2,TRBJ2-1,CASSYPTSGEEQFF,TGTGCCAGCAGTTACCCGACTAGCGGGGAGGAGCAGTTCTTC
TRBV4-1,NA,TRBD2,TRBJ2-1,CASSQVPPGLAGGGNEQFF,TGCGCCAGCAGCCAAGTTCCTCCAGGGCTAGCGGGAGGAGGGAATGAGCAGTTCTTC
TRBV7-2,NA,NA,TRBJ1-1,CASSLTRNTEAFF,TGTGCCAGCAGCTTGACTCGGAACACTGAAGCTTTCTTT
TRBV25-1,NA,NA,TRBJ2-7,CASSRQGGSSYEQYF,TGTGCCAGCAGTCGTCAGGGGGGTAGCTCCTACGAGCAGTACTTC
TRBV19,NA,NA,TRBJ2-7,CASSRELSSYEQYF,TGTGCCAGTAGCCGGGAACTATCCTCCTACGAGCAGTACTTC
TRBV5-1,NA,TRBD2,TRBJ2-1,CASSLAGRVVDEQFF,TGCGCCAGCAGCTTGGCCGGGAGGGTCGTCGATGAGCAGTTCTTC
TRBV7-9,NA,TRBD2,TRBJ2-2,CASSLVELAGVAGELFF,TGTGCCAGCAGCTTAGTCGAGCTAGCGGGAGTAGCCGGGGAGCTGTTTTTT
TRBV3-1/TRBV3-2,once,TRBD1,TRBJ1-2,CASSRRTGGGGYTF,TGTGCCAGCAGCCGGCGGACAGGGGGCGGTGGCTACACCTTC
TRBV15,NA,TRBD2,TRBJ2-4,CATSSGGEGIQYF,TGTGCCACCAGCAGCGGTGGGGAGGGCATTCAGTACTTC
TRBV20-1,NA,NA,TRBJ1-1,CSARINAEAFF,TGCAGTGCTAGAATTAATGCTGAAGCTTTCTTT
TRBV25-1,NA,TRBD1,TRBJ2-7,CASSVAGTGAYEQYF,TGTGCCAGCAGTGTCGCGGGGACAGGGGCCTACGAGCAGTACTTC
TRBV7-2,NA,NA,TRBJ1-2,CASSLVGPGHQGYTF,TGTGCCAGCAGCTTAGTGGGGCCAGGGCATCAAGGCTACACCTTC
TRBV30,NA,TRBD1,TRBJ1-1,CARTTYRGLNTEAFF,TGTGCCCGGACTACTTACAGGGGGCTGAACACTGAAGCTTTCTTT
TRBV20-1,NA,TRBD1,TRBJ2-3,CSASLLPGQGTDTQYF,TGCAGTGCTAGTCTACTCCCGGGACAGGGCACAGATACGCAGTATTTT